This T cell receptor beta chain was captured by sequencing in a study of shared clonotypes between healthy human individuals (dated by TCRdb to about 2020). For the wider study: Three men and two women, aged 18 to 49 years, made up the cohort. Libraries were prepared and TCR repertoires were sequenced by different laboratories using diverse techniques, in order to increase sequencing depth and limit assay-specific biases. For each donor, CD4 naive and CD4 memory were each run on three plates, CD8 naive on two plates, and CD8 memory on one plate. The study deeply sequenced blood TCR repertoires of about 5 healthy adults to estimate repertoire size and the extent of clonotype sharing between individuals. Leukapheresis yielded between about 0.85 and 10 billion PBMCs per donor.

Healthy HIV-negative adults with no recently reported acute infections or vaccinations were included as donors. Only Caucasian adults living in Nashville, Tennessee, USA were represented among the donors. Magnetic negative selection was used to enrich CD4+ T cells, after which naive cells were positively selected on CD45RA and the negative fraction became the memory subset. Blood was obtained by leukapheresis, after which PBMCs were separated by Ficoll-Histopaque density gradient centrifugation and cryopreserved in liquid nitrogen vapor phase. Purity and quantity of every magnetically sorted T cell population were checked by analytical flow cytometry. Genomic DNA was isolated from every sorted fraction and measured by UV absorbance on a Nanodrop 2000c. V is cut back by 6 bases and J by 2 bases, with 3 bases in the junction unmatched. Based on the germline V gene, the CDR1 and CDR2 sequences are MNHNS and SASEGT. The CDR3 covers 14 residues, taking in both the cysteine and the phenylalanine. CDR3 DNA is the only sequence kept; it has 42 bases, read in frame from the first base.

Comments on this clone: Its cognate antigen has yet to be identified. Per-base quality was not reported, and no clone a single base away is much larger than it.

The paper as a whole reports these results and caveats: When a handful of donors were compared, the shared fraction of clonotypes was 5% to 6.5% for naive CD4, 3.5% to 4% for naive CD8, more than 2% for memory CD4, and about 0.36% for memory CD8. Naive subsets generally had larger estimated clonotype richness than memory subsets. Clonotypes shared by all four sorted-subset donors showed higher generation probabilities than non-shared clonotypes. The genetic and exposure-history diversity represented was limited by the small number of donors. Incomplete sequencing was indicated by rarefaction of sorted-subset datasets, despite the large sequencing depth. Pairwise subsampling led to the expectation that sequencing depth would affect the degree of clonotype sharing among donors. Only blood was sampled, and tissue TCR repertoires likely differ from those in blood.

Using the deep immunoSEQ assay, multiplex PCR amplified TCR CDR3 regions from genomic DNA. Extracted genomic DNA from each cell subset was distributed evenly across all wells of several immunoSEQ 96-well plates, and each plate was treated as a replicate. For sorted subsets, 150 to 250 ng genomic DNA, equal to about 30,000 T cell genomes, was loaded into each replicate PCR. Purified libraries were quantified with a Qubit 3.0 fluorometer, sized on a Bioanalyzer 2100, and re-quantified with the KAPA Library Quantification kit. Every immunoSEQ 96-well plate was sequenced on a dedicated single-read 150-cycle Illumina NextSeq 550 flow cell. The study's processing was this. Because the immunoSEQ output held only junctional sequences and lacked quality scores, the filtering could not match the filtering applied to full-length reads. Sequences were annotated with PyIR, a Python wrapper for IgBLAST v1.9, and V/J genes and CDR3 were assigned using IMGT germline references. Reads with weak V/J assignments (E-value above 1e-6), missing CDR3, stop codons, out-of-frame junctions, or ambiguous translated residues were removed. V3J clonotypes were defined by identical inferred V gene, J gene, and CDR3 amino acid sequence. Percentage overlap between repertoires was calculated by dividing the number of shared unique clonotypes by the size of the smaller repertoire. Three approaches were used to assess repertoire richness: RTK rarefaction, the Chao1 estimator, and Recon v2.1 estimates of unobserved clonotypes. Generation probabilities for all TCRbeta clonotypes obtained by the gDNA method from a handful of donors were computed using OLGA. TCRdb's version of the immuneACCESS table is confined to in-frame rearrangements and falls short of the full clone set. An unresolved V gene accounts for under half of the shortfall where checked; the remainder is of unknown origin. That table gives V, J and clone size, and the DNA gave D and trimming. The table for this sample lists around 1.4 million clones; about 98.5% of them were counted only once. The ten top clones hold approximately 0.4% of the sample.

The sequenced material came from naive CD4+ T cells sorted from blood. Sample cell subset or site, as interpreted from the label and publication: CD45RA+ positively selected. This TCR was recovered from a man aged 25-45 years in good health. The chain is encoded by TRBV6-1 joined to TRBJ2-2; TRBD1 agrees with 7 junctional bases. CDR3 protein: CASRIGGNTGELFF. The DNA reads as follows: TGTGCCAGCAGGATAGGGGGCAACACCGGGGAGCTGTTTTTT.